The 19 T cell receptor beta chains below all came from one sample that was sequenced in a study of siplizumab effects on memory and regulatory T cells. Some clones are missing from TCRdb's copy, which holds only in-frame ones; the method was immunoSEQ multiplex PCR. Of tens of thousands of clones listed, 93% are singletons. The sample taken for sequencing was CD8+ T cells sorted from blood. Receptor source: a human donor in good health.

The V call is TRBV23-1, the J call TRBJ2-2, with unresolved D. Being an ORF, TRBV23-1 has a function that is uncertain. V was trimmed by 4 bases and J by 8 bases, leaving 8 bases between them. This CDR3 has 12 residues. The CDR3 DNA is TGCGCCAGCAGTCCATGCGGAGGGGAGCTGTTTTTT. It codes for CASSPCGGELFF.

The chain is built from TRBV6-1 and TRBJ1-2; 8 bases are shared with TRBD1. Germline CDR1 and CDR2: MNHNS and SASEGT. Trimming at V came to 3 bases and at J to 5 bases, leaving 5 bases not matched to a gene. The CDR3 has 14 residues. The chain's CDR3 is CASSDIWTGYGYTF. CDR3 DNA sequence: TGTGCCAGCAGTGATATTTGGACAGGGTATGGCTACACCTTC.

This chain joins TRBV21-1 and TRBJ2-3; the listed D gene, TRBD2, was not tested against the DNA. TRBV21-1 counts as a pseudogene. The CDR3 is made up of 18 amino acids. CDR3 loop: CASSTTSGRVHSTDTQYF. As DNA, the CDR3 is TGTGCCAGCAGCACAACTAGCGGGAGGGTACACAGCACAGATACGCAGTATTTT.

The chain joins TRBV27 to TRBJ2-7; D may be TRBD2 (6 bases). The germline CDR1 and CDR2 sequences are MNHEY and SMNVEV (reference sequence). With 6 bases removed from V and 2 bases from J, the gap between germline ends came to 11 bases. This CDR3 comprises 13 residues. CDR3 in amino acids: CASSRDFAYEQYF. CDR3 coding DNA: TGTGCCAGCAGCAGGGACTTCGCCTACGAGCAGTACTTC.

This clone occurred once. The rearrangement joins TRBV4-3 to TRBJ2-7; D is uncertain. V was clipped by 0 bases and J by 4 bases, with 10 bases between them. The length of the CDR3 is 14 residues. The germline V gene has CDR1 LGHNA and CDR2 YSLEER. The CDR3 coding sequence is TGCGCCAGCAGCCAAGAACCGGGCACGTACGAGCAGTACTTC. This translates into CASSQEPGTYEQYF.

This chain joins TRBV6-5 and TRBJ1-3; possible D gene TRBD1, 5 bases. Germline assignment: CDR1 MNHEY and CDR2 SVGAGI. This CDR3 region has 16 residues. Trimming stripped 4 bases from V and 1 base from J, with 14 bases between. The CDR3 is CASSLGGASSGNTIYF. DNA of the CDR3: TGTGCCAGCAGTTTGGGGGGTGCCTCATCTGGAAACACCATATATTTT.

The chain employs TRBV30 and TRBJ1-2, with D perhaps matching TRBD1 (5 bases). Germline V gives CDR1 GTSNPN, CDR2 SVGIG (reference sequence). The CDR3 contains 14 residues. Trimming took 1 base from V and 6 from J, leaving 15 bases between them. The CDR3 reads CAWSEAFRVDGYTF. In DNA form, the CDR3 reads TGTGCCTGGAGTGAAGCATTCAGGGTCGATGGCTACACCTTC.

J is TRBJ1-2 and V is TRBV11-1; 8 bases are shared with TRBD1. Germline CDR1 and CDR2: SGHAT and FQDESV (reference sequence). V shed 5 bases, J shed 0 bases, and the junction held 5 bases outside the gene matches. The CDR3 runs 15 residues. This CDR3 reads CASSISDRANYGYTF. In DNA form, the CDR3 reads TGTGCCAGCAGCATATCGGACAGGGCTAACTATGGCTACACCTTC. Full variable domain (rest looked up from reference TRBV11-1 and TRBJ1-2): EAEVAQSPRYKITEKSQAVAFWCDPISGHATLYWYRQILGQGPELLVQFQDESVVDDSQLPKDRFSAERLKGVDSTLKIQPAELGDSAMYLCASSISDRANYGYTFGSGTRLTVV.

The chain links TRBV10-1 to TRBJ1-5, with D uncertain. Trimming took off 3 bases at V and 1 base at J, with 7 bases between the two ends. This CDR3 is built from 14 residues. Germline-derived CDR1 and CDR2 are WNHNN and SYGVQD (reference sequence). CDR3 loop: CASSDSGSNQPQHF. CDR3 DNA sequence: TGCGCCAGCAGTGATAGTGGGAGCAATCAGCCCCAGCATTTT.

The J gene is TRBJ1-1, the V gene TRBV2; tentatively, D is TRBD1 (5 bases). V lost 1 base and J lost 2, with 8 bases in between. CDR3 size: 14 residues. In germline, CDR1 is SNHLY, CDR2 FYNNEI. The CDR3 bases are TGTGCCAGCAGTGAAGGACAGATCAACACTGAAGCTTTCTTT. Residues: CASSEGQINTEAFF.

V and J are TRBV5-8 and TRBJ2-3; 9 positions agree with TRBD1. Germline lookup yields CDR1 SGHTS and CDR2 YDEGEE. The V segment lost 7 bases and the J segment 6 bases; nucleotides outside the gene matches: 12. The CDR3 extends over 15 amino acids. CDR3 sequence: CASLDWDRERDTQYF. CDR3 nucleotide sequence: TGTGCCAGCCTCGACTGGGACAGGGAAAGGGATACGCAGTATTTT.

This chain uses TRBV2 with TRBJ2-3; 13 bases are shared with TRBD2. After removal of 6 bases from V and 3 bases from J, the junction contained 6 bases not matched to a gene. Germline V gene data show CDR1 as SNHLY and CDR2 as FYNNEI. CDR3 length: 16 residues. CDR3 residues: CASRMGTSGMTDTQYF. CDR3 DNA: TGTGCCAGCAGGATGGGGACTAGCGGGATGACAGATACGCAGTATTTT.

Here the CDR3 reads CASSFTGDSDNSPLHF. DNA for the CDR3: TGTGCCAGCAGCTTCACAGGGGACTCGGATAATTCACCCCTCCACTTT. The rearrangement links TRBV13 to TRBJ1-6, with 7 nucleotides matching TRBD1. With 3 bases clipped from V and 5 bases from J, the junction kept 7 bases outside the gene matches. The CDR3 consists of 16 residues. Germline-derived CDR1 and CDR2 are PRHDT and FYEKMQ (reference sequence).

V usage is TRBV13 and J usage is TRBJ1-6, with a weak D call TRBD1 (5 bases). In germline, CDR1 is PRHDT, CDR2 FYEKMQ (reference sequence). V lost 0 bases and J 6 bases, leaving 9 bases between the germline ends. The CDR3 runs to 15 residues. This chain's CDR3 is CASSLGGGGNSPLHF. The CDR3 DNA reads as TGTGCCAGCAGCTTAGGGGGGGGTGGTAATTCACCCCTCCACTTT.

This chain uses TRBV11-2 with TRBJ2-2; TRBD2 is a possible D gene (6 bases). The ends were cut back, 7 bases at V and 8 bases at J, with 11 bases in the middle. In germline, CDR1 is SGHAT, CDR2 FQNNGV. CDR3 length: 12 residues. The CDR3 loop reads CASTPREGELFF. The CDR3 DNA sequence: TGTGCCAGCACCCCCCGGGAGGGGGAGCTGTTTTTT.

The V gene is TRBV29-1, the J gene TRBJ1-1, with D possibly being TRBD1 (5 bases). The V gene's germline CDR1 is SQVTM and CDR2 ANQGSEA. The CDR3 is 11 amino acids. Trimming shortened V by 6 bases and J by 7 bases, and 12 bases separated the two germline ends. CDR3 coding DNA: TGCAGCGTCCTGTTTGGGGGTGAAGCTTTCTTT. This codes for CSVLFGGEAFF.

The rearrangement uses TRBV9 and TRBJ2-5; 10 bases are shared with TRBD2. CDR3 length equals 14 residues. V dropped 6 bases and J dropped 5; count of bases not matched to a gene: 7. Germline assignment: CDR1 SGDLS and CDR2 YYNGEE. The CDR3 DNA sequence: TGTGCCAGCAACAGCGGGGGGGCCTTGGAGACCCAGTACTTC. Translated: CASNSGGALETQYF.

The chain uses TRBV10-2 and TRBJ1-3; D remains ambiguous. Trimming stripped 2 bases from V and 2 bases from J, with 13 bases between. CDR3 length: 16 amino acids. CDR1 WSHSY and CDR2 SAAADI come from the germline V gene. CDR3 loop: CASSESKPWTGNTIYF. CDR3 sequence (DNA): TGCGCCAGCAGTGAGAGTAAACCTTGGACTGGAAACACCATATATTTT.

This chain uses TRBV6-5 with TRBJ2-5, with a weak D call TRBD1 (6 bases). The DNA end is more similar to TRBJ2-7, so the J call may be wrong. Germline V CDR1 and CDR2: MNHEY, SVGAGI. There are 14 residues in the CDR3. The CDR3 here is CASSFVQGSPEQYF. DNA for the CDR3: TGTGCCAGCAGTTTCGTCCAGGGGAGCCCCGAGCAGTACTTC.